This T cell receptor beta chain came from a study of blood T cell repertoires in COVID-19. Study details: Acute-phase and convalescent COVID-19 samples originated in the United States, Italy and Spain. In each case, the material was cDNA or gDNA derived from T cells, B-cell-depleted T cells, or PBMCs.

In the authors' workflow: Nucleated cell counts were estimated from reference gene primer amplification. Sequencing was performed with immunoSEQ multiplex PCR; in TCRdb, only in-frame clones are kept and a portion is missing. V and J calls and clone size are given by that table; D and trimming were obtained from the DNA. This table holds about 50,000 clones, around 83% found once. The CDR3 has 16 amino acids. Germline CDR1 MNHNS, CDR2 SASEGT. Trimming cost V 2 bases and J 0 bases, with 8 bases left between them. The sequence came from an elderly man with active COVID-19. The chain recombines TRBV6-1 with TRBJ2-6; D not certain. Sample: peripheral blood. CDR3 residues: CASSERRVSGANVLTF. Written as DNA, the CDR3 is TGTGCCAGCAGTGAACGAAGAGTCTCTGGGGCCAACGTCCTGACTTTC.